This T cell receptor (beta chain) came from a study of T cells after yellow fever vaccination (dated by TCRdb to between 2018 and 2020). With regard to the full study: The SMART-Seq v4 Ultra Low Input RNA kit was used to prepare libraries from fractions with low cell numbers. Bulk PBMC replicates and cell subsets were isolated from blood drawn at multiple timepoints before and after both primary and secondary immunization. To track T-cell clones before and after primary and booster YFV17D yellow fever vaccination, bulk TCR alpha and beta repertoires were sequenced longitudinally. The cohort comprised two healthy male donors, one aged 18 to 30 and one aged 30 to 40 years.

General conclusions and limits of the study: A small share of clonotypes occurred in both CD4 and CD8 compartments, likely arising from convergent recombination. After the booster, most clones that had expanded after primary vaccination were detected again (over 95% of CD4 and 88% of CD8), suggesting broad maintenance of memory. Computational filtering was needed because FACS-sorted repertoires could contain abundant contaminating clonotypes from the bulk population. Because the study included only a couple of donors, the extent to which the findings can be generalized is limited. The secondary T-cell response was found to be weaker but faster than the primary response, with a peak reached on day 5 rather than on day 15.

In this sample, this clonotype turned up a few times. Its binding antigen is unknown. There are no base qualities to consult, and no much larger clone falls within one base. TCR cDNA was synthesized by 5'RACE template switching, which introduced a universal primer site and unique molecular identifiers. Priming of cDNA synthesis was performed from both the TCR alpha and TCR beta constant segments. Libraries were amplified in two PCR steps, with sample barcodes and sequencing adapters added in the second step. Sequencing of the libraries was done on either Illumina HiSeq 2500 (2x100 bp) or NovaSeq (2x150 bp). Under the source paper's analysis protocol: MIGEC handled demultiplexing of reads and collapsing into UMI consensus sequences, while MiXCR performed V(D)J alignment. Vaccine-responding clonotypes were defined with edgeR using replicate PBMC samples, requiring FDR below 0.01 and a log2 fold change above 5 up to day 15. Each bulk clonotype was labeled CD4 or CD8 based on which sequenced repertoire, CD4 or CD8, contained the clonotype at higher abundance. TCRdb reprocessed the public reads (quality trimming at Q25 with fastp, clone calling with MiXCR) and kept in-frame beta chains. Under each unique CDR3 protein, matching rows form one entry showing the most common genes and DNA. TCRdb's processing, not the authors', yielded these V and J calls. The sample contains around 530,000 distinct CDR3 sequences, around a sixth of them found a single time. 15% to 20% of the sample is in the top ten clones.

Per the publication, the treatment or condition label means: live attenuated yellow fever vaccine strain. At each blood-draw timepoint, two biological replicates of bulk PBMCs were collected. A standard Ficoll-Paque protocol was used to isolate PBMCs from peripheral blood. TriZol was used to extract RNA from bulk PBMCs, from CD4 and CD8 fractions, and from dextramer-positive and dextramer-negative fractions. The sample here was PBMCs, taken 4 to 6 days after the first yellow fever vaccination. The sequence was obtained from a man younger than 30 who received the YFV17D yellow fever vaccine.

For the CDR3, the sequence is CASSLVSRYDNTQYF. The nucleotide sequence is TGCGCCAGCAGCTTGGTATCCAGATACGACAATACGCAGTATTTT. Recombination joined TRBV5-1 with TRBJ2-3; too little of a D gene remains to name it. CDR1 and CDR2 (SGHRS, YFSETQ) derive from the germline V gene. The CDR3, from cysteine to phenylalanine, totals 15 residues. Only the CDR3 region is kept as DNA, spanning 45 bases read in frame from base 1. V is reduced by 0 bases and J by 7 bases, leaving a spacing of 15 bases between them.